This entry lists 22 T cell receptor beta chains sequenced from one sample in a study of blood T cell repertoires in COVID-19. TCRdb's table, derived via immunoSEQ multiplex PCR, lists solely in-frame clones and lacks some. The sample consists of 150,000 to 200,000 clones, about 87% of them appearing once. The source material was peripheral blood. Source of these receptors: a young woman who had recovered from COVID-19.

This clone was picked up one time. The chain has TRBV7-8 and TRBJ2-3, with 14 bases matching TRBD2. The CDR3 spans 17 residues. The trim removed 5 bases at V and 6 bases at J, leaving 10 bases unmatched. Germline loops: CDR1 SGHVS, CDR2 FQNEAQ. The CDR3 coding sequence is TGTGCCAGCAGCATCCGGACTAGCGGGAGGTTGGCGGATACGCAGTATTTT. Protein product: CASSIRTSGRLADTQYF.

The CDR3 DNA sequence: TGTGCCAGCAGCCAGCCGGGACTGAGTAATGAGCAGTTCTTC. This translates into CASSQPGLSNEQFF. The chain couples TRBV16 to TRBJ2-1; D may be TRBD2 (6 bases). V dropped 3 bases and J dropped 7 bases, with 13 bases sitting between them. This CDR3 spans 14 amino acids. Germline CDR1 reads KGHSY; CDR2 reads FQNENV.

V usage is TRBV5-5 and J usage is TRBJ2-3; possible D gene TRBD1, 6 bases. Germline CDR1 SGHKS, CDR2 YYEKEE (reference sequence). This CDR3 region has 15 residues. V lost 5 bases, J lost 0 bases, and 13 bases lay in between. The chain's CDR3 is CASSRGRGSTDTQYF. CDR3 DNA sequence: TGTGCCAGCAGTAGGGGCAGGGGAAGCACAGATACGCAGTATTTT.

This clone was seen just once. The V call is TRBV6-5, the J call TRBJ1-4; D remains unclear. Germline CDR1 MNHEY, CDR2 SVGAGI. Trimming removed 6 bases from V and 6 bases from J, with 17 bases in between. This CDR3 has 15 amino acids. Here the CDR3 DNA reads TGTGCCAGCAGCCGGAGGCAGGAGGGATATGAAAAACTGTTTTTT. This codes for CASSRRQEGYEKLFF.

CDR3 loop: CASSPGRGEKLFF. CDR3 nucleotides: TGTGCCAGCAGCCCAGGGCGTGGTGAAAAACTGTTTTTT. The rearrangement joins TRBV3-1 (or the pseudogene TRBV3-2) to TRBJ1-4, with D perhaps TRBD1 (5 bases). With 4 bases removed from V and 7 bases from J, the gap between germline ends came to 10 bases. Germline assignment: CDR1 LGHDT and CDR2 YNNKEL (reference sequence). The CDR3 runs to 13 residues.

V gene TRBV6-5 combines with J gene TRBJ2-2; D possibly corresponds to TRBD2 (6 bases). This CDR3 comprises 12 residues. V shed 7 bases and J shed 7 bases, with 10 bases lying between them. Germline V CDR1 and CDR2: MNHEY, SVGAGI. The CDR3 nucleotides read TGTGCCAGCACTCAGGGAGGCGGGGAGCTGTTTTTT. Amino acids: CASTQGGGELFF.

The CDR3 DNA is TGCGCCAGCAGCCAAGATCCTTCGGGACAGGGGGCGGGGGAGACCCAGTACTTC. Translated, it gives CASSQDPSGQGAGETQYF. The rearrangement links TRBV4-1 to TRBJ2-5, with 12 bases that match TRBD1. V trimming: 0 bases; J trimming: 5 bases; junction bases outside the gene matches: 10. This CDR3 has 18 residues. CDR1 and CDR2 (germline): MGHRA, YSYEKL.

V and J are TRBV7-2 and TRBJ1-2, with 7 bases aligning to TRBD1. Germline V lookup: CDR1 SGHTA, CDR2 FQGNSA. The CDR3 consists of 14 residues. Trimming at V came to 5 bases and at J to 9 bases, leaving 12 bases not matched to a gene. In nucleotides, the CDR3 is TGTGCCAGCAGCCCAGGGGTAATACAGGGGAGCTACACCTTC. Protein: CASSPGVIQGSYTF. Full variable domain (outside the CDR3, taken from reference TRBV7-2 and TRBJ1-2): GAGVSQSPSNKVTEKGKDVELRCDPISGHTALYWYRQSLGQGLEFLIYFQGNSAPDKSGLPSDRFSAERTGGSVSTLTIQRTQQEDSAVYLCASSPGVIQGSYTFGSGTRLTVV.

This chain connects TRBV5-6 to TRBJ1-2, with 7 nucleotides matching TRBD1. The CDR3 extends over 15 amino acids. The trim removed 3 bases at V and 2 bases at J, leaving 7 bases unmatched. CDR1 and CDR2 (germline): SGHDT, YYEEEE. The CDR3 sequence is CASSSTRGRNYGYTF. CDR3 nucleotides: TGTGCCAGCAGCTCCACTAGGGGGCGGAACTATGGCTACACCTTC.

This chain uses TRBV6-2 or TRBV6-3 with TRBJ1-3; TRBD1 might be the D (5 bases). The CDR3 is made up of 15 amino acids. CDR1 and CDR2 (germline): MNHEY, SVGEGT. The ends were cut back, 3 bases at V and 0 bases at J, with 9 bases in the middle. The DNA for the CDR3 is TGTGCCAGCAGTTATACTACAGGCTCTGGAAACACCATATATTTT. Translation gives CASSYTTGSGNTIYF.

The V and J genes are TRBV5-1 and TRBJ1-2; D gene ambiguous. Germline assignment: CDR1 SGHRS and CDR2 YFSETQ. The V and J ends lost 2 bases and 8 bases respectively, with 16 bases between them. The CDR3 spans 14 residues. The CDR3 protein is CASSFIGRPGGYTF. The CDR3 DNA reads TGCGCCAGCAGCTTCATAGGCCGGCCGGGAGGCTACACCTTC.

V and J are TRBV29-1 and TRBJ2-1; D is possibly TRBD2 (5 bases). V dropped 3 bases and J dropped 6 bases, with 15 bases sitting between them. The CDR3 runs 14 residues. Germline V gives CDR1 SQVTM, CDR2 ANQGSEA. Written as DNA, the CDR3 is TGCAGCGTTGACACAGTGCGGGCAACCAATGAGCAGTTCTTC. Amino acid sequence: CSVDTVRATNEQFF.

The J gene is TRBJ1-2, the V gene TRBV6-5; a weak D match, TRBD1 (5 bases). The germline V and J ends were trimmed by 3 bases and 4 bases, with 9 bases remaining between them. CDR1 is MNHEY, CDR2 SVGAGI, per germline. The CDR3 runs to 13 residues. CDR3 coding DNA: TGTGCCAGCAGTTATGGGGCTTTCTATGGCTACACCTTC. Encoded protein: CASSYGAFYGYTF.

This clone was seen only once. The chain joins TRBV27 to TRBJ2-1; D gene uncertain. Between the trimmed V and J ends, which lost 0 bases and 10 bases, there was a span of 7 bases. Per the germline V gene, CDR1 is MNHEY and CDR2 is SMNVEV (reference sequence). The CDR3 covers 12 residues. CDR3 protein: CASSLSTTEQFF. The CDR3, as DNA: TGTGCCAGCAGTTTATCAACAACAGAGCAGTTCTTC.

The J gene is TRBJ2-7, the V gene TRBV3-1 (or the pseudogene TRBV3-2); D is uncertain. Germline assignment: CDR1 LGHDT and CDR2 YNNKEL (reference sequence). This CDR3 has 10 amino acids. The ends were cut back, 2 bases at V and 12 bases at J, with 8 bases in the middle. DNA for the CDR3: TGTGCCAGCAGCCAAATTCTCGGGTACTTC. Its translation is CASSQILGYF.

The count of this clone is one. In nucleotides, the CDR3 is TGTGCCAGCAGCTCCCGTTTCGGCACAGATACGCAGTATTTT. Encoded protein: CASSSRFGTDTQYF. The chain links TRBV13 to TRBJ2-3; D unresolved. With 4 bases removed from V and 1 base from J, the gap between germline ends came to 9 bases. Germline CDR1 PRHDT, CDR2 FYEKMQ (reference sequence). The length of the CDR3 is 14 residues.

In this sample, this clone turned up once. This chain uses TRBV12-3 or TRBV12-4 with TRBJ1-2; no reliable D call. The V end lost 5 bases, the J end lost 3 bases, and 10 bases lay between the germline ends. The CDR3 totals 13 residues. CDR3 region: CASSPTVDYGYTF. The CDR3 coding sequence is TGTGCCAGCAGTCCCACCGTAGACTATGGCTACACCTTC.

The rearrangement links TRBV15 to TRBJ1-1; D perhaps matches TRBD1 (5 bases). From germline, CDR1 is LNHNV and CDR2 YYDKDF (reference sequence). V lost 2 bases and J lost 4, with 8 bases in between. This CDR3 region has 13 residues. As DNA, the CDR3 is TGTGCCACCAGCAGATACAGGAGCACTGAAGCTTTCTTT. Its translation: CATSRYRSTEAFF.

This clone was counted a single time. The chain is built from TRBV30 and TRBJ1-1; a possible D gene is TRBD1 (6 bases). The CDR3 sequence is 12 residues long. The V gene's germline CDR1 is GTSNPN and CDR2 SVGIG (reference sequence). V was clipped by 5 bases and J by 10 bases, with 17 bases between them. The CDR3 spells CAWGPRGRRAFF. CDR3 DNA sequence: TGTGCCTGGGGACCGCGGGGGCGCAGAGCTTTCTTT.

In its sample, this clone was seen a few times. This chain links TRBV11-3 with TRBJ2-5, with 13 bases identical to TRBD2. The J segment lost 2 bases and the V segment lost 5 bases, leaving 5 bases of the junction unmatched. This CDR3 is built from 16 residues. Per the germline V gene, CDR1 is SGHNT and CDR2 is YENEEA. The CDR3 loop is CASSPGLAGVQETQYF. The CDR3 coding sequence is TGTGCCAGCAGCCCCGGACTAGCGGGAGTACAAGAGACCCAGTACTTC.

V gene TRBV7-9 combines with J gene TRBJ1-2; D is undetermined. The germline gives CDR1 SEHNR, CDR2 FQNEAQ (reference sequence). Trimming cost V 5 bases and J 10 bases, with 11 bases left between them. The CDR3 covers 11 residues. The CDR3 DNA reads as TGTGCCAGCAGCCCTCGGACTGACTACACCTTC. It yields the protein CASSPRTDYTF.

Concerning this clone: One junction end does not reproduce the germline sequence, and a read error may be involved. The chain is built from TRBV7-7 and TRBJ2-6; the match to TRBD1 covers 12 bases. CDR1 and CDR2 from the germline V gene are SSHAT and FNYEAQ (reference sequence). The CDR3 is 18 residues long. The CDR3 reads CASSPRDRGRVGANVLTF. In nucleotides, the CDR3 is TGTGCTAGCAGCCCTCGGGACAGGGGGCGCGTTGGGGCCAACGTCCTGACTTTC. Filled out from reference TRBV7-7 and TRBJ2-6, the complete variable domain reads GAGVSQSPRYKVTKRGQDVTLRCDPISSHATLYWYQQALGQGPEFLTYFNYEAQPDKSGLPSDRFSAERPEGSISTLTIQRTEQRDSAMYRCASSPRDRGRVGANVLTFGAGSRLTVL.